The 26 T cell receptor beta chains below all came from one sample that was sequenced in a study of identical twins. TCRdb reanalysed the 5' RACE reads using MiXCR and keeps one entry per CDR3 protein. The sample holds some 600,000 distinct CDR3 sequences, roughly 6.6% seen once. These data were also reused for a study on yellow fever vaccine responses in identical twins.

Sequenced material: PBMCs. Source of these receptors: a woman under 30 in good health.

The genes are TRBV5-5 and TRBJ2-1, with D unclear. Trimming took 3 bases from V and 4 from J, leaving 11 bases between them. CDR3 length equals 14 residues. Germline CDR1 SGHKS, CDR2 YYEKEE (reference sequence). CDR3 in amino acids: CASSSFDLYNEQFF. CDR3 sequence (DNA): TGTGCCAGCAGCTCCTTCGACTTGTACAATGAGCAGTTCTTC.

The rearrangement joins TRBV27 to TRBJ1-5; D not certain. In germline, CDR1 is MNHEY, CDR2 SMNVEV (reference sequence). The CDR3 is 9 amino acids. V was pared by 10 bases and J by 4 bases, with 2 bases between. In DNA, the CDR3 is TGTGCCACGAATCAGCCCCAGCATTTT. This translates into CATNQPQHF.

This clonotype was found a few times. In DNA form, the CDR3 reads TGTGCCAGCAGGCTAGCGGGGGGGGAGACCGGGGAGCTGTTTTTT. Amino acid sequence: CASRLAGGETGELFF. V is TRBV12-3 or TRBV12-4 and J is TRBJ2-2; TRBD2 agrees at 12 bases. This CDR3 has 15 amino acids. J gave up 5 bases and V 6 bases, and 4 bases lay outside the gene matches.

This clonotype has just a few counts. This sequence joins TRBV20-1 and TRBJ1-1, with D possibly being TRBD1 (5 bases). Between the trimmed V and J ends, which lost 0 bases and 0 bases, there was a span of 14 bases. Germline V CDR1 and CDR2: DFQATT, SNEGSKA (reference sequence). The CDR3 totals 16 residues. CDR3 DNA: TGCAGTGCTAGAGAACCGGGACCATCTTTGAACACTGAAGCTTTCTTT. This translates into CSAREPGPSLNTEAFF.

The table lists this clonotype with a few counts. The chain links TRBV27 to TRBJ2-5; possible D gene TRBD2, 7 bases. Germline loops: CDR1 MNHEY, CDR2 SMNVEV (reference sequence). The V gene lost 1 base and the J gene lost 1 base, with 13 bases spanning the gap. CDR3 length equals 16 residues. In DNA, the CDR3 is TGTGCCAGCAGTTTATTTGCGGGGGCCCCCCAAGAGACCCAGTACTTC. Protein: CASSLFAGAPQETQYF.

The rearrangement links TRBV10-3 to TRBJ1-1; D gene uncertain. The germline V gene encodes CDR1 ENHRY and CDR2 SYGVKD. CDR3 length: 12 amino acids. Written as DNA, the CDR3 is TGTGCGTCCAGTGACGGGATCACTGAAGCTTTCTTT. This encodes CASSDGITEAFF.

At least ten counts were recorded for this clonotype. The V call is TRBV7-3, the J call TRBJ2-2, with a possible D match to TRBD1 (6 bases). Trimming left V 5 bases short and J 1 base short, with 8 bases between. The CDR3 totals 14 residues. Germline V CDR1 and CDR2: SGHTA, FQGTGA. Written as DNA, the CDR3 is TGTGCCAGCAGCACGACAGGGAACACCGGGGAGCTGTTTTTT. Translated, it gives CASSTTGNTGELFF.

This clonotype was seen ten or more times. The chain links TRBV12-3 or TRBV12-4 to TRBJ2-3; TRBD1 agrees at 9 bases. V trimming: 7 bases; J trimming: 3 bases; junction bases outside the gene matches: 5. This CDR3 spans 14 amino acids. The CDR3 loop reads CASTTGTGTDTQYF. The CDR3 coding sequence is TGTGCCAGCACAACCGGGACAGGGACAGATACGCAGTATTTT.

This clonotype was observed many times. The chain uses TRBV2 and TRBJ2-5; 10 bases map to TRBD2. V shed 5 bases, J shed 4 bases, and the junction held 10 bases outside the gene matches. Germline lookup yields CDR1 SNHLY and CDR2 FYNNEI. The CDR3 sequence is 16 residues long. The CDR3 sequence is CASSPLELAGRETQYF. The CDR3 region has the DNA TGTGCCAGCAGTCCCCTGGAACTAGCGGGAAGAGAGACCCAGTACTTC.

In its sample, this clonotype was seen many times. The genes are TRBV10-3 and TRBJ1-1; no reliable D call. This CDR3 comprises 11 residues. V gave up 9 bases and J gave up 1 base, with 6 bases separating them. CDR1 and CDR2 from the germline V gene are ENHRY and SYGVKD. The chain's CDR3 is CAILTNTEAFF. The CDR3 region has the DNA TGTGCCATACTCACGAACACTGAAGCTTTCTTT.

The chain uses TRBV7-9 and TRBJ1-1; possible D gene TRBD1, 6 bases. The germline V and J ends were trimmed by 5 bases and 9 bases, with 16 bases remaining between them. The V gene's germline CDR1 is SEHNR and CDR2 FQNEAQ (reference sequence). The length of the CDR3 is 13 residues. CDR3 amino acids: CASSPSDSNQAFF. CDR3 nucleotides: TGTGCCAGCAGCCCCTCGGACAGCAATCAAGCTTTCTTT. The whole variable domain, remainder taken from reference TRBV7-9 and TRBJ1-1, is DTGVSQNPRHKITKRGQNVTFRCDPISEHNRLYWYRQTLGQGPEFLTYFQNEAQLEKSRLLSDRFSAERPKGSFSTLEIQRTEQGDSAMYLCASSPSDSNQAFFGQGTRLTVV.

This clonotype was picked up a small number of times. The genes are TRBV12-3 or TRBV12-4 and TRBJ2-2; 7 nucleotides agree with TRBD1. The ends lost 6 bases at V and 6 bases at J; junction bases unmatched: 1. The CDR3 sequence is 12 residues long. Here the CDR3 reads CASRTGAGELFF. CDR3 coding DNA: TGTGCCAGCAGAACAGGGGCCGGGGAGCTGTTTTTT.

The gene calls are TRBV5-1 and TRBJ2-5, with D possibly being TRBD2 (6 bases). The CDR3 contains 12 residues. The germline gives CDR1 SGHRS, CDR2 YFSETQ. The ends were cut back, 6 bases at V and 4 bases at J, with 10 bases in the middle. The CDR3 reads CASTGGLETQYF. In DNA form, the CDR3 reads TGCGCCAGCACCGGGGGATTAGAGACCCAGTACTTC.

This clonotype was seen ten or more times. V and J are TRBV29-1 and TRBJ2-3, with 13 bases fitting TRBD2. The V and J ends lost 5 bases and 3 bases, in that order; junction bases with no gene match: 8. Germline values: CDR1 SQVTM, CDR2 ANQGSEA. The CDR3 length is 16 residues. The CDR3 region is CSVTGLAGAYTDTQYF. The CDR3 DNA sequence: TGCAGCGTTACCGGACTAGCGGGGGCCTATACAGATACGCAGTATTTT.

This rearrangement joins TRBV7-8 to TRBJ2-3; unclear D gene. Trimming removed 9 bases at V and 3 bases at J, with 10 bases between. This CDR3 has 12 residues. Germline assignment: CDR1 SGHVS and CDR2 FQNEAQ. The CDR3 region is CASQFGTDTQYF. In DNA form, the CDR3 reads TGTGCCAGTCAATTCGGGACAGATACGCAGTATTTT.

This clonotype has ten or more counts. J is TRBJ1-2 and V is TRBV6-5; D is perhaps TRBD1 (5 bases). CDR3 length: 16 residues. Germline V gives CDR1 MNHEY, CDR2 SVGAGI. V lost 0 bases, J lost 5 bases, and 16 bases lay in between. The CDR3 DNA sequence: TGTGCCAGCAGTTACTCGATGAACCAGGGATGGTATGGCTACACCTTC. It yields the protein CASSYSMNQGWYGYTF.

This clonotype was seen only a few times. The chain uses TRBV7-9 and TRBJ2-1; TRBD2 matches at 7 bases. This CDR3 spans 15 amino acids. Looked up from germline, CDR1 is SEHNR and CDR2 is FQNEAQ (reference sequence). V dropped 6 bases and J dropped 9; count of bases not matched to a gene: 14. CDR3 protein: CASSRLAARVGEQFF. CDR3 in DNA: TGTGCCAGCAGTCGGCTAGCGGCTCGTGTGGGTGAGCAGTTCTTC.

This chain links TRBV20-1 with TRBJ2-5, with 16 bases identical to TRBD2. Germline V lookup: CDR1 DFQATT, CDR2 SNEGSKA (reference sequence). The CDR3 extends over 15 amino acids. CDR3 sequence: CSIGTSGGVRETQYF. The CDR3 DNA follows: TGCAGCATAGGGACTAGCGGGGGGGTGCGTGAGACCCAGTACTTC.

This clonotype was recorded at least ten times. The chain recombines TRBV10-3 with TRBJ2-6; 9 nucleotides align to TRBD1. Germline loops: CDR1 ENHRY, CDR2 SYGVKD. The CDR3 covers 18 residues. J was trimmed by 0 bases and V by 6 bases; bases with no gene match: 9. The CDR3 DNA reads as TGTGCCATCAGCACCGTAGGGACAGGGATCTCTGGGGCCAACGTCCTGACTTTC. It encodes CAISTVGTGISGANVLTF.

This chain joins TRBV29-1 and TRBJ1-1; tentatively, D is TRBD1 (5 bases). V was clipped by 0 bases and J by 0 bases, with 8 bases between them. This CDR3 region has 14 residues. Germline CDR1 reads SQVTM; CDR2 reads ANQGSEA. CDR3 bases: TGCAGCGTTGAAGATCGGGGCGTGAACACTGAAGCTTTCTTT. The encoded protein is CSVEDRGVNTEAFF.

The CDR3 reads CATSFGQGASNEQFF. In DNA form, the CDR3 reads TGTGCCACCAGTTTCGGGCAGGGGGCATCCAATGAGCAGTTCTTC. The chain carries TRBV24-1 and TRBJ2-1; 8 nucleotides line up with TRBD1. Germline-derived CDR1 and CDR2 are KGHDR and SFDVKD. Trimming at V came to 6 bases and at J to 6 bases, leaving 9 bases not matched to a gene. CDR3 length equals 15 residues.

In its sample, this clonotype was seen a few times. This rearrangement joins TRBV28 to TRBJ1-2; 7 nucleotides line up with TRBD1. This CDR3 contains 15 residues. J lost 8 bases, V lost 5 bases, and 14 bases had no gene match. Per germline, CDR1 MDHEN and CDR2 SYDVKM. CDR3 protein: CASSPLDRVFWGYTF. In DNA form, the CDR3 reads TGTGCCAGCAGTCCTCTCGACAGGGTCTTCTGGGGCTACACCTTC.

This clonotype was counted between two and nine times. The CDR3 is CASSYSEGFGEAFF. CDR3 in DNA: TGTGCCAGCAGTTACTCGGAAGGGTTCGGTGAAGCTTTCTTT. The chain is built from TRBV6-5 and TRBJ1-1; D uncertain. Germline CDR1 reads MNHEY; CDR2 reads SVGAGI. Trimming removed 0 bases at V and 7 bases at J, with 12 bases between. This CDR3 is 14 amino acids long.

V is TRBV29-1 and J is TRBJ1-1, with D tentatively TRBD1 (5 bases). The germline V gene has CDR1 SQVTM and CDR2 ANQGSEA. The CDR3 sequence is 12 residues long. V was pared by 6 bases and J by 6 bases, with 14 bases between. The CDR3 DNA sequence: TGCAGCGTGAGTACAGGCCTGGCTGAAGCTTTCTTT. Its protein product is CSVSTGLAEAFF.

The gene calls are TRBV2 and TRBJ2-7, with 7 nucleotides matching TRBD2. Per the germline V gene, CDR1 is SNHLY and CDR2 is FYNNEI. The CDR3 contains 15 residues. After removal of 1 base from V and 5 bases from J, the junction contained 8 bases not matched to a gene. Written as DNA, the CDR3 is TGTGCCAGCAGTGAAGTGAGCGGGGCTACTCACGAGCAGTACTTC. Translated, it gives CASSEVSGATHEQYF. The full variable domain, in which reference TRBV2 and TRBJ2-7 provide the parts outside the CDR3, is EPEVTQTPSHQVTQMGQEVILRCVPISNHLYFYWYRQILGQKVEFLVSFYNNEISEKSEIFDDQFSVERPDGSNFTLKIRSTKLEDSAMYFCASSEVSGATHEQYFGPGTRLTVT.

This clonotype was seen a few times. The chain couples TRBV7-8 to TRBJ2-5; a weak D match, TRBD2 (5 bases). Trimming left V 6 bases short and J 7 bases short, with 27 bases between. This CDR3 is built from 17 residues. The germline V gene encodes CDR1 SGHVS and CDR2 FQNEAQ. The CDR3 DNA follows: TGTGCCAGCAGTCGAAGTTGGGCAGGTGAGGGTCGGTGGACCCAGTACTTC. It specifies CASSRSWAGEGRWTQYF.